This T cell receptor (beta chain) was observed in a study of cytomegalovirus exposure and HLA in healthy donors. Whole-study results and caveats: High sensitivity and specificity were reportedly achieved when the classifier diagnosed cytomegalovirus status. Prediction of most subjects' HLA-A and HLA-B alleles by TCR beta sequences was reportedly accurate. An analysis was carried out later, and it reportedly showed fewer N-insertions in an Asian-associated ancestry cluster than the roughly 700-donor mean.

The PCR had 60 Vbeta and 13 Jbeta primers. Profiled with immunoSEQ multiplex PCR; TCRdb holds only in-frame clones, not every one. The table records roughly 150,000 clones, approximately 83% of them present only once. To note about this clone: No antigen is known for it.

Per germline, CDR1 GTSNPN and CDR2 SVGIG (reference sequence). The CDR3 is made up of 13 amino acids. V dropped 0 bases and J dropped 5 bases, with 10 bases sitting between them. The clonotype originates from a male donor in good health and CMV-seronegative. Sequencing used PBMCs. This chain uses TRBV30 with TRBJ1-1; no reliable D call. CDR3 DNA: TGTGCCTGGAGTGTAAGGGAGTGGACTGAAGCTTTCTTT. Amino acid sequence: CAWSVREWTEAFF.